One and the same sample provided the 5 T cell receptor beta chains below, sequenced in a study of early T cells in non-severe SARS-CoV-2 infection listed by TCRdb under 2021. Receptors were amplified or captured by 5' RACE. Sequencing was carried out with a NextSeq 500. The public reads were run again by TCRdb, first through fastp at Q25 and then through MiXCR, and only productive beta chains were kept. Merged by CDR3 protein, the rows form single entries marked with the most common genes and DNA. The sample has some 85,000 distinct CDR3 sequences on record, roughly 13% of them singletons. The ten top clones hold roughly 1.4% of the sample. Sequences were obtained from whole blood. These receptors came from an adult who was a healthcare worker with PCR-confirmed SARS-CoV-2 infection or an uninfected control (not recorded which).

The V and J genes are TRBV25-1 and TRBJ2-7; the D gene is possibly TRBD2 (6 bases). Germline loops: CDR1 MGHDK, CDR2 SYGVNS. The CDR3 loop spans 15 amino acids. V was trimmed by 6 bases and J by 9 bases, leaving 24 bases between them. CDR3 in DNA: TGTGCCAGCAGCCCCGGGGGTAGAGGTACACGGAGGCAGTACTTC. Its translation is CASSPGGRGTRRQYF.

In its sample, this clonotype was seen a few times. The CDR3 is CASSRLTGSSYNSPLHF. Here the CDR3 DNA reads TGTGCCAGCAGCCGCCTGACAGGAAGCTCCTATAATTCACCCCTCCACTTT. The rearrangement joins TRBV3-1 to TRBJ1-6; a weak D match, TRBD1 (6 bases). The CDR3 contains 17 residues. The V and J ends lost 4 bases and 0 bases respectively, with 13 bases between them. The germline V gene encodes CDR1 LGHDT and CDR2 YNNKEL (reference sequence).

V is TRBV2 and J is TRBJ1-5, with D possibly being TRBD1 (5 bases). CDR1 and CDR2 from the germline V gene are SNHLY and FYNNEI. The germline V and J ends were trimmed by 8 bases and 9 bases, with 14 bases remaining between them. This CDR3 is built from 12 residues. This chain's CDR3 is CASRGGAGPQHF. In DNA form, the CDR3 reads TGTGCCAGCCGGGGGGGAGCCGGGCCCCAGCATTTT.

This clonotype was picked up a small number of times. One junction end disagrees with the germline gene, perhaps due to a read error. The chain links TRBV7-9 to TRBJ1-2, with D unclear. This CDR3 has 14 amino acids. Germline loops: CDR1 SEHNR, CDR2 FQNEAQ (reference sequence). The CDR3 spells CASSKGFLDYGSTF. The CDR3 bases are TGTGCCAGCAGCAAAGGGTTCCTTGACTATGGCTCCACCTTC. The variable domain in full, completed from reference TRBV7-9 and TRBJ1-2, reads DTGVSQNPRHKITKRGQNVTFRCDPISEHNRLYWYRQTLGQGPEFLTYFQNEAQLEKSRLLSDRFSAERPKGSFSTLEIQRTEQGDSAMYLCASSKGFLDYGSTFGSGTRLTVV.

CDR3: CASSEPGGTEETQYF. The DNA of the CDR3 is TGTGCCAGCAGTGAACCTGGGGGGACAGAAGAGACCCAGTACTTC. The chain has TRBV25-1 and TRBJ2-5; possibly TRBD1 for D (7 bases). CDR1 MGHDK and CDR2 SYGVNS come from the germline V gene. The CDR3 is 15 amino acids. V gave up 2 bases and J gave up 3 bases, with 13 bases separating them.